The table lists the clone carrying this T cell receptor (beta chain) with a count of one. The data are from a study of cytomegalovirus exposure and HLA in healthy donors. The PCR ran on 60 Vbeta and 13 Jbeta primers. Clones were read by immunoSEQ multiplex PCR, and TCRdb kept only the in-frame ones, dropping some. The data contain fewer than 200,000 clones, roughly 80% of them singletons. Input material: PBMCs. This receptor was identified in a woman aged 25 to 39 in good health and CMV-seropositive.

The CDR3 DNA reads TGCGCCAGCAGCTTGGGACAGGGCATCATGAACACTGAAGCTTTCTTT. This encodes CASSLGQGIMNTEAFF. This chain joins TRBV5-1 and TRBJ1-1; TRBD1 agrees at 7 bases. CDR1 and CDR2 (germline): SGHRS, YFSETQ. The CDR3 is 16 residues long. The trim removed 0 bases at V and 0 bases at J, leaving 5 bases unmatched.